The 8 T cell receptor beta chains given below trace back to one sample, sequenced in a study of cytomegalovirus exposure and HLA in healthy donors. The PCR used 60 Vbeta and 13 Jbeta primers. Only in-frame clones appear in the TCRdb table, and some are missing; sequencing was by immunoSEQ multiplex PCR. The sample carries some 190,000 clones, about 88% recorded once. Sequences were obtained from PBMCs. The receptors shown here come from a woman aged 18-29 years in good health and CMV-seronegative.

The chain employs TRBV15 and TRBJ2-7; the match to TRBD2 covers 8 bases. Germline lookup yields CDR1 LNHNV and CDR2 YYDKDF (reference sequence). V shed 0 bases, J shed 2 bases, and the junction held 3 bases outside the gene matches. The CDR3 extends over 15 amino acids. In DNA form, the CDR3 reads TGTGCCACCAGCAGAGACCGGGGGGGAGCCTACGAGCAGTACTTC. Its protein product is CATSRDRGGAYEQYF.

The chain joins TRBV6-5 to TRBJ2-7, with D tentatively TRBD2 (5 bases). Deletions cut 6 bases from V and 3 bases from J, with 15 bases between. Germline V gene sequence: CDR1 MNHEY, CDR2 SVGAGI. This CDR3 has 14 residues. CDR3 sequence (DNA): TGTGCCAGCAGCCCCGTGCGGCGGGTCTACGAGCAGTACTTC. Its translation: CASSPVRRVYEQYF.

This chain joins TRBV21-1 and TRBJ2-1; the table's D call of TRBD2 was not tested on the DNA. TRBV21-1 is a pseudogene locus. The CDR3 covers 14 residues. The CDR3 region is CASPPVGVYNEQFF. CDR3 coding DNA: TGTGCCAGCCCCCCCGTGGGAGTGTACAATGAGCAGTTCTTC.

This clone was counted a single time. The V call is TRBV6-6, the J call TRBJ1-6; D may be TRBD1 (6 bases). Trimming stripped 2 bases from V and 11 bases from J, with 10 bases between. The V gene's germline CDR1 is MNHNY and CDR2 SVGAGI (reference sequence). This CDR3 is built from 13 residues. CDR3 DNA sequence: TGTGCCAGCAGTTACGGAGAGGGGGCACCCCTCCACTTT. As protein: CASSYGEGAPLHF.

The chain's CDR3 is CASSATSGSYNEQFF. In DNA form, the CDR3 reads TGTGCCAGCAGCGCGACTAGCGGGAGCTACAATGAGCAGTTCTTC. V is TRBV7-3 and J is TRBJ2-1; TRBD2 agrees at 12 bases. Losses at the gene ends were 5 bases for V and 3 bases for J; bases not matched to a gene: 2. This CDR3 region has 15 residues. Germline-derived CDR1 and CDR2 are SGHTA and FQGTGA.

V is TRBV30 and J is TRBJ2-7, with D possibly TRBD2 on 6 matching bases. The germline V gene encodes CDR1 GTSNPN and CDR2 SVGIG (reference sequence). V was cut by 1 base and J by 3 bases, with 13 bases left in between. The CDR3 contains 14 residues. The CDR3 loop is CAWSAGTFRYEQYF. CDR3 nucleotides: TGTGCCTGGAGTGCAGGGACTTTTCGCTACGAGCAGTACTTC.

This clone was observed once. This chain uses TRBV29-1 with TRBJ1-2; no clear D gene. This CDR3 comprises 13 residues. Between the trimmed V and J ends, which lost 2 bases and 8 bases, there was a span of 15 bases. Germline lookup yields CDR1 SQVTM and CDR2 ANQGSEA. In nucleotides, the CDR3 is TGCAGCGTTGAACTGTGGCAGGCCGTGGGCTACACCTTC. This translates into CSVELWQAVGYTF.

This clone was recorded a few times. CDR3 in amino acids: CASSLRDSTEAFF. The CDR3 nucleotides are TGTGCCAGCAGCTTAAGGGACTCCACTGAAGCTTTCTTT. The chain couples TRBV7-3 to TRBJ1-1; tentative D call: TRBD1 (5 bases). The CDR3 loop spans 13 amino acids. Per the germline V gene, CDR1 is SGHTA and CDR2 is FQGTGA. Trimming took 1 base from V and 4 from J, leaving 7 bases between them.